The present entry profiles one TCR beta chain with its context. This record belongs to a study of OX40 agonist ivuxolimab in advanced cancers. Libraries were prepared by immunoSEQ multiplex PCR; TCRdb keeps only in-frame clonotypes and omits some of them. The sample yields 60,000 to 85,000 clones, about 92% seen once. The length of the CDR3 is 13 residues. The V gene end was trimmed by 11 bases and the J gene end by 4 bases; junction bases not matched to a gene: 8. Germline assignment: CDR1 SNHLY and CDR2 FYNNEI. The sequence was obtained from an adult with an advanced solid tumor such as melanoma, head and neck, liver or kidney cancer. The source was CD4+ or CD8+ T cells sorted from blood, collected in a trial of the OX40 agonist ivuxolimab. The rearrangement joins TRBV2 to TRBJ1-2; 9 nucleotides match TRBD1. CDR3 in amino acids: CAGSGTGPYGYTF. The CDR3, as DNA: TGTGCCGGATCCGGGACAGGGCCCTATGGCTACACCTTC.